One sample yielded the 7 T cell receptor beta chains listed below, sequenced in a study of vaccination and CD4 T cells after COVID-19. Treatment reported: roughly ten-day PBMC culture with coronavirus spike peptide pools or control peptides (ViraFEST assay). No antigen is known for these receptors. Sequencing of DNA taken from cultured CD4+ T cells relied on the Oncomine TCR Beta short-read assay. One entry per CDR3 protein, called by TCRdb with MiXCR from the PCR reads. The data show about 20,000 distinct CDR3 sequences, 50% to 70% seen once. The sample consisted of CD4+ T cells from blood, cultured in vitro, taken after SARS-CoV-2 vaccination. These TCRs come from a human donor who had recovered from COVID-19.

This CDR3 reads CASSLEGSSYNSPLHF. DNA of the CDR3: TGTGCCAGCAGTCTGGAGGGCAGCTCCTATAATTCACCCCTCCACTTT. V and J are TRBV27 and TRBJ1-6; D is ambiguous. V was pared by 5 bases and J by 0 bases, with 11 bases between. The CDR3 length is 16 residues. Per germline, CDR1 MNHEY and CDR2 SMNVEV (reference sequence).

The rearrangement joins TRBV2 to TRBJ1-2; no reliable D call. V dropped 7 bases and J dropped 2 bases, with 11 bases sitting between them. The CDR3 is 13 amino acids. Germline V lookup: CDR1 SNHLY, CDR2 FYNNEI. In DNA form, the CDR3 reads TGTGCCAGCACCCTCACGGAGAACTATGGCTACACCTTC. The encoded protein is CASTLTENYGYTF.

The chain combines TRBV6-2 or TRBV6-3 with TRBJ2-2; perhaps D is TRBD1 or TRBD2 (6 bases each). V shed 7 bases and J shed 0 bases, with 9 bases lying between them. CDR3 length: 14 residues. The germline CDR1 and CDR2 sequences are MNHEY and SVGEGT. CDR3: CASKGGPNTGELFF. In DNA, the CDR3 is TGTGCCAGCAAAGGGGGGCCGAACACCGGGGAGCTGTTTTTT.

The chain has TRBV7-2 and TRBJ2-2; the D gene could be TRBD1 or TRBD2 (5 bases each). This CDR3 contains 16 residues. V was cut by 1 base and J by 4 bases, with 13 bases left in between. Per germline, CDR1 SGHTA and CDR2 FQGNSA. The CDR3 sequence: CASSLVAGSSTGELFF. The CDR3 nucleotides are TGTGCCAGCAGCTTAGTAGCAGGGAGTAGCACCGGGGAGCTGTTTTTT.

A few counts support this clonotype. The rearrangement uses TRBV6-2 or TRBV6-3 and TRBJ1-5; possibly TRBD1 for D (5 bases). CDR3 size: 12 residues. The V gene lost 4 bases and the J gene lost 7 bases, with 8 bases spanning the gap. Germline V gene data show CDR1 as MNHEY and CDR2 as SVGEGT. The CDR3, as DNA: TGTGCCAGCAGTTCGGGACTCCAGCCCCAGCATTTT. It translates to CASSSGLQPQHF.

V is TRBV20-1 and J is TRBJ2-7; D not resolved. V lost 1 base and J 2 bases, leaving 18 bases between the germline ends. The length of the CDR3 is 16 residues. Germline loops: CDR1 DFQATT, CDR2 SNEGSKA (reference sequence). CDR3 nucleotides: TGCAGTGCTAGAGGTAGGCCGGGTAAAGATCCCTACGAGCAGTACTTC. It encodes CSARGRPGKDPYEQYF.

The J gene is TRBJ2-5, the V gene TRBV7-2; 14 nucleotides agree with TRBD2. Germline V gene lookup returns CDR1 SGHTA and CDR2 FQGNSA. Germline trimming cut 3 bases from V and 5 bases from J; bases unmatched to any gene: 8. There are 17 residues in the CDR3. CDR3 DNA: TGTGCCAGCAGCTTCCCCGGGACTAGCGGGGGTCGGGAGACCCAGTACTTC. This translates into CASSFPGTSGGRETQYF.